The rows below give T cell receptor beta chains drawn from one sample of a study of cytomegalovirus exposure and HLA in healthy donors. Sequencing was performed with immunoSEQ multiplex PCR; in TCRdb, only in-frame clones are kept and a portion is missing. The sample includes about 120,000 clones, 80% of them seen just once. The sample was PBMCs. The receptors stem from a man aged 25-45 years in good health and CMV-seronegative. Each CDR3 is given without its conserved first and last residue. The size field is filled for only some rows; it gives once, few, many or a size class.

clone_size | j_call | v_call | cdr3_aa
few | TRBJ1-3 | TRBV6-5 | ASSRQALSGNTIY
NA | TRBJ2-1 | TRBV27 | ASISAGGPNEQF
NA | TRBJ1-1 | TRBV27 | ASSLTGGTEAF
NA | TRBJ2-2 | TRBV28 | ASSFRSGLAVYTGELF
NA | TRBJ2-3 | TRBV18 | ASSPAGGTGGTDTQY
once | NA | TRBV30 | AWDRGYEQY
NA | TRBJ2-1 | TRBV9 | ASNLGLAGGSYNEQF
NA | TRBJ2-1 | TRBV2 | ASSDGAGLLDEQF
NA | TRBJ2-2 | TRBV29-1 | SALAGLAGGTGELF
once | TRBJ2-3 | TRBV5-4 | AITGTPDFSSTDTQY
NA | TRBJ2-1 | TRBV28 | ASSLNGEQF
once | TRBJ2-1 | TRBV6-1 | ASSITQHSYNEQF
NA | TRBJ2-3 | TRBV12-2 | ASRLSTWRERYRDTQY
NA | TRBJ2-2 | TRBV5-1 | ASNQRETGELF
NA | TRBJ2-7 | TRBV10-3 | AISERQVRYEQY
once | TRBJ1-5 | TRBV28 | ASSLAGAHQPQH
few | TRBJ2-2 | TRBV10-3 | AISGTSGSPGELF
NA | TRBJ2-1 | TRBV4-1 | ASKGDNYNEQF
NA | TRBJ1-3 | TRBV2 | ASSEDRPGNTIY
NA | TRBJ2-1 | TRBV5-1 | ASSLVAESYNEQF
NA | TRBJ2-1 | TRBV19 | ASSPGTSGWEQF
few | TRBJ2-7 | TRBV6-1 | ASRTETRSYEQY
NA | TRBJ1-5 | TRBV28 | ASILGPGGQPQH
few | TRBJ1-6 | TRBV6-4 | ASSDGQENSPLH
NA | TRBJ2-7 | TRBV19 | ASSITVGGVNEQY
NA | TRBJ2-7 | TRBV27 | ASSLTGIGYEQY
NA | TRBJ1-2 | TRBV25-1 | ASKGQGAWGYP
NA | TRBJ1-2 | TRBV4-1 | ASSLSGGTYGYT
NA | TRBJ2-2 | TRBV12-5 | ASGFGQLYTGELF
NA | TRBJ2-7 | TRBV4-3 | ASSPEGSSGYEQY
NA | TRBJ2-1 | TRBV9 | ASSVSLAGIEQF
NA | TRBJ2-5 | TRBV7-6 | ASSLEYGQETQY
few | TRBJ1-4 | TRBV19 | ASSISRDEKLF
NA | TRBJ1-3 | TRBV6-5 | ASRLQGVGNTIY
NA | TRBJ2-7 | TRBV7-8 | ASSFRQGLSYEQY
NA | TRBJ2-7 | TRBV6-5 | ASSYSLAEYEQC
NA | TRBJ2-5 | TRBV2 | ASGTSRLETQY
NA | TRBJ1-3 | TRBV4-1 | ASSQDGGFSGNTIY